These 11 T cell receptor beta chains came from one sample sequenced in a study of blood T cell repertoires in COVID-19. This table comes from immunoSEQ multiplex PCR, and its TCRdb copy is limited to in-frame clones, with some not included. The sample includes over 150,000 clones, about 73% of them seen just once. Sequenced: peripheral blood. The receptor set was obtained from a man older than 75 with acute or convalescent COVID-19.

The rearrangement joins TRBV11-2 to TRBJ2-7, with TRBD1 matching over 9 bases. V shed 4 bases and J 3 bases; nucleotides not matched to a gene: 4. The CDR3 consists of 14 residues. The germline CDR1 and CDR2 sequences are SGHAT and FQNNGV. CDR3 DNA sequence: TGTGCCAGCAGCTCAAGGGGACAGGGCTACGAGCAGTACTTC. Its protein is CASSSRGQGYEQYF. The full variable domain, completed using reference TRBV11-2 and TRBJ2-7, is EAGVAQSPRYKIIEKRQSVAFWCNPISGHATLYWYQQILGQGPKLLIQFQNNGVVDDSQLPKDRFSAERLKGVDSTLKIQPAKLEDSAVYLCASSSRGQGYEQYFGPGTRLTVT.

V and J are TRBV9 and TRBJ2-7; 15 nucleotides agree with TRBD2. This CDR3 has 16 amino acids. The V gene end was trimmed by 4 bases and the J gene end by 2 bases; junction bases not matched to a gene: 4. Germline V gene data show CDR1 as SGDLS and CDR2 as YYNGEE. The DNA for the CDR3 is TGTGCCAGCAGCCGCGGGACTAGCGGGGGGACCTACGAGCAGTACTTC. Residues: CASSRGTSGGTYEQYF.

V gene TRBV18 combines with J gene TRBJ2-7; D ambiguous. This CDR3 region has 13 residues. Trimming left V 2 bases short and J 3 bases short, with 8 bases between. The germline V gene has CDR1 KGHSH and CDR2 LQKENI. The CDR3 loop is CASSPGPYYEQYF. The CDR3 coding sequence is TGTGCCAGCTCACCAGGGCCGTACTACGAGCAGTACTTC.

V is TRBV29-1 and J is TRBJ1-1; the D is unclear. The length of the CDR3 is 14 residues. V was cut by 7 bases and J by 1 base, with 16 bases left in between. Germline assignment: CDR1 SQVTM and CDR2 ANQGSEA. The chain's CDR3 is CSAGLVAQNTEAFF. CDR3 in DNA: TGCAGCGCGGGGTTGGTAGCACAGAACACTGAAGCTTTCTTT.

Remarks on this clone: The identical CDR3 is also encoded by other nucleotide sequences in the sample. The CDR3 DNA is TGTGCCAGCAGCGTCACAGGGGCTAGCAATCAGCCCCAGCATTTT. It codes for CASSVTGASNQPQHF. This sequence joins TRBV9 and TRBJ1-5, with 7 bases fitting TRBD1. From germline, CDR1 is SGDLS and CDR2 YYNGEE. CDR3 length equals 15 residues. J was trimmed by 0 bases and V by 2 bases; bases with no gene match: 2.

V usage is TRBV12-3 or TRBV12-4 and J usage is TRBJ1-2; no clear D gene. Between the trimmed V and J ends, which lost 5 bases and 5 bases, there was a span of 6 bases. The CDR3 covers 11 residues. CDR3 bases: TGTGCCAGCAGTCTATCTTATGGCTACACCTTC. It yields the protein CASSLSYGYTF.

The chain is built from TRBV19 and TRBJ2-1, with 13 bases identical to TRBD2. This CDR3 is built from 14 residues. CDR1 and CDR2 from the germline V gene are LNHDA and SQIVND (reference sequence). After removal of 8 bases from V and 4 bases from J, the junction contained 2 bases not matched to a gene. This CDR3 is CASGGLAGYNEQFF. CDR3 DNA sequence: TGTGCCAGTGGGGGACTAGCGGGGTACAATGAGCAGTTCTTC.

The chain uses TRBV18 and TRBJ1-5; no clear D. The CDR3 loop spans 15 amino acids. Per germline, CDR1 KGHSH and CDR2 LQKENI. Between the trimmed V and J ends, which lost 3 bases and 4 bases, there was a span of 13 bases. The CDR3 loop is CASSPTPMENQPQHF. CDR3 coding DNA: TGTGCCAGCTCACCCACCCCGATGGAGAATCAGCCCCAGCATTTT.

The chain joins TRBV19 to TRBJ2-3, with 10 bases that match TRBD2. The CDR3 is made up of 15 amino acids. With V trimmed by 6 bases and J by 4 bases, 7 bases remained unmatched. Germline V gene lookup returns CDR1 LNHDA and CDR2 SQIVND (reference sequence). The CDR3 is CASRKRGGGADTQYF. For the CDR3, the DNA is TGTGCCAGTAGAAAGCGGGGGGGCGGGGCAGATACGCAGTATTTT. Variable domain in full (rest from reference TRBV19 and TRBJ2-3): DGGITQSPKYLFRKEGQNVTLSCEQNLNHDAMYWYRQDPGQGLRLIYYSQIVNDFQKGDIAEGYSVSREKKESFPLTVTSAQKNPTAFYLCASRKRGGGADTQYFGPGTRLTVL.

The V call is TRBV6-6, the J call TRBJ2-5; TRBD1 matches 9 bases. The CDR3 loop spans 15 amino acids. Germline CDR1 reads MNHNY; CDR2 reads SVGAGI (reference sequence). The junction had 8 bases not matched to a gene; V was cut back by 6 bases and J by 3 bases. The DNA of the CDR3 is TGTGCCAGCAGCCAGATCCGGACAGGGGAAGAGACCCAGTACTTC. This gives the protein CASSQIRTGEETQYF.

V and J are TRBV10-1 and TRBJ1-1; D possibly corresponds to TRBD1 (5 bases). Germline assignment: CDR1 WNHNN and CDR2 SYGVQD (reference sequence). Between the trimmed V and J ends, which lost 4 bases and 1 base, there was a span of 16 bases. CDR3 length equals 16 residues. The DNA of the CDR3 is TGCGCCAGCAGTGTATCAGGGAATCGAGGGAACACTGAAGCTTTCTTT. It translates to CASSVSGNRGNTEAFF.